This T cell receptor beta chain stems from a study of cytomegalovirus exposure and HLA in healthy donors. Study at large: Genotyping of roughly 400 donors showed that about 83% belonged to the Caucasian-associated ancestry cluster.

Germline assignment: CDR1 SGDLS and CDR2 YYNGEE. CDR3 length: 16 amino acids. Deletions cut 0 bases from V and 3 bases from J, with 13 bases between. The PCR employed 60 Vbeta primers together with 13 Jbeta primers. Generated by immunoSEQ multiplex PCR, the TCRdb table keeps only in-frame clones and is missing some. The table lists around 120,000 clones. Source material: PBMCs. The rearrangement uses TRBV9 and TRBJ2-1, with D unresolved. The receptor was isolated from a man aged 50 to 59 in good health and CMV-seronegative. Here the CDR3 DNA reads TGTGCCAGCAGCGTAGACCGCGCCCGAAACTACAATGAGCAGTTCTTC. Translated, it gives CASSVDRARNYNEQFF.